One and the same sample provided the 32 T cell receptor beta chains below, sequenced in a study of cytomegalovirus exposure and HLA in healthy donors. This table comes from immunoSEQ multiplex PCR, and its TCRdb copy is limited to in-frame clones, with some not included. Here the sample spans tens of thousands of clones, approximately 93% being singletons. Specimen: PBMCs. The receptors derive from a woman in her thirties in good health and CMV-seronegative.

V is TRBV7-2 and J is TRBJ1-1, with TRBD1 as a possible D gene (6 bases). The CDR3 totals 14 residues. CDR1 is SGHTA, CDR2 FQGNSA, per germline. Trimming shortened V by 5 bases and J by 1 base, and 11 bases separated the two germline ends. The CDR3 loop is CASSPRGSNTEAFF. For the CDR3, the DNA is TGTGCCAGCAGCCCCAGGGGTTCGAACACTGAAGCTTTCTTT.

The chain uses TRBV2 and TRBJ2-2; D call uncertain. The CDR3 totals 13 residues. Germline V gene data show CDR1 as SNHLY and CDR2 as FYNNEI. Trimming took 7 bases from V and 4 from J, leaving 10 bases between them. CDR3 sequence (DNA): TGTGCCAGCACAGAAATTGGCACCGGGGAGCTGTTTTTT. This sequence encodes CASTEIGTGELFF.

The rearrangement uses TRBV5-1 and TRBJ1-2; D call uncertain. CDR1 and CDR2 (germline): SGHRS, YFSETQ. V was cut by 4 bases and J by 4 bases, with 11 bases left in between. The CDR3 loop spans 13 amino acids. This CDR3 is CASSPQFSYGYTF. CDR3 nucleotide sequence: TGCGCCAGCAGCCCACAGTTTAGCTATGGCTACACCTTC.

The chain couples TRBV19 to TRBJ2-3; 9 bases agree with TRBD2. Germline lookup yields CDR1 LNHDA and CDR2 SQIVND (reference sequence). The trim removed 6 bases at V and 1 base at J, leaving 2 bases unmatched. This CDR3 region has 14 residues. CDR3 sequence reads: CASRASGGTDTQYF. CDR3 sequence (DNA): TGTGCCAGTAGGGCTAGCGGGGGCACAGATACGCAGTATTTT.

The chain combines TRBV11-3 with TRBJ2-1; 7 nucleotides align to TRBD1. Trimming took 3 bases from V and 3 from J; bases not matched to a gene: 8. This CDR3 comprises 16 residues. The V gene's germline CDR1 is SGHNT and CDR2 YENEEA. In nucleotides, the CDR3 is TGTGCCAGCAGCTTGGGACAGACCTATCACTACAATGAGCAGTTCTTC. Amino acid sequence: CASSLGQTYHYNEQFF.

In this sample, this clone turned up once. This rearrangement joins TRBV19 to TRBJ1-2; 8 positions match TRBD1. The CDR3 has 15 amino acids. In germline, CDR1 is LNHDA, CDR2 SQIVND (reference sequence). J lost 6 bases, V lost 3 bases, and 9 bases had no gene match. As DNA, the CDR3 is TGTGCCAGTAGTATCCCCCCAGGGGGCGGGAATGGCTACACCTTC. This translates into CASSIPPGGGNGYTF.

The V call is TRBV11-2, the J call TRBJ1-1, with TRBD1 as a possible D gene (6 bases). The CDR3 loop spans 16 amino acids. Trimming stripped 7 bases from V and 2 bases from J, with 20 bases between. Germline V gene lookup returns CDR1 SGHAT and CDR2 FQNNGV. Written as DNA, the CDR3 is TGTGCCAGCACGGTTCACGGGACACTAGGAAACACTGAAGCTTTCTTT. Translating gives CASTVHGTLGNTEAFF.

The chain combines TRBV19 with TRBJ1-6; a possible D gene is TRBD1 (6 bases). CDR1 LNHDA and CDR2 SQIVND come from the germline V gene (reference sequence). The CDR3 sequence is 13 residues long. V was clipped by 6 bases and J by 5 bases, with 8 bases between them. CDR3 in DNA: TGTGCCAGTAGGGACAGCAATAATTCACCCCTCCACTTT. Protein: CASRDSNNSPLHF.

This clone was counted only a few times. The chain links TRBV2 to TRBJ2-3, with D maybe TRBD2 (6 bases). The CDR3 covers 14 residues. The V gene lost 8 bases and the J gene lost 1 base, with 13 bases spanning the gap. In germline, CDR1 is SNHLY, CDR2 FYNNEI. Written as DNA, the CDR3 is TGTGCCAGCGGGGCGGGAAGGGGCACAGATACGCAGTATTTT. Encoded protein: CASGAGRGTDTQYF. Full variable domain (remainder filled in from reference TRBV2 and TRBJ2-3): EPEVTQTPSHQVTQMGQEVILRCVPISNHLYFYWYRQILGQKVEFLVSFYNNEISEKSEIFDDQFSVERPDGSNFTLKIRSTKLEDSAMYFCASGAGRGTDTQYFGPGTRLTVL.

The chain combines TRBV5-1 with TRBJ2-5; TRBD1 might be the D (5 bases). Germline V gives CDR1 SGHRS, CDR2 YFSETQ. The CDR3 has 14 amino acids. V lost 6 bases to trimming and J lost 4 bases, with 16 bases between them. The CDR3 spells CASTSTAQGETQYF. As DNA, the CDR3 is TGCGCCAGCACCTCTACAGCCCAGGGAGAGACCCAGTACTTC.

V usage is TRBV4-2 and J usage is TRBJ2-7; TRBD2 aligns across 8 bases. Germline V CDR1 and CDR2: LGHNA, YNFKEQ. Germline trimming cut 0 bases from V and 4 bases from J; bases unmatched to any gene: 8. The CDR3 totals 16 residues. The CDR3 here is CASSQDGSGGSYEQYF. CDR3 coding DNA: TGTGCCAGCAGCCAAGATGGGAGCGGGGGATCATACGAGCAGTACTTC.

This clone was detected once. The rearrangement joins TRBV7-9 to TRBJ2-3; D might be TRBD2 (5 bases). Germline V CDR1 and CDR2: SEHNR, FQNEAQ (reference sequence). The CDR3 spans 13 residues. Trimming cost V 4 bases and J 6 bases, with 11 bases left between them. The CDR3 DNA reads TGTGCCAGCAGCTACGGGGTTACGGATACGCAGTATTTT. Translation gives CASSYGVTDTQYF. The full variable domain, with the rest looked up from reference TRBV7-9 and TRBJ2-3, is DTGVSQNPRHKITKRGQNVTFRCDPISEHNRLYWYRQTLGQGPEFLTYFQNEAQLEKSRLLSDRFSAERPKGSFSTLEIQRTEQGDSAMYLCASSYGVTDTQYFGPGTRLTVL.

V gene TRBV10-1 combines with J gene TRBJ2-1; 13 bases are shared with TRBD2. The CDR3 sequence is 14 residues long. The germline CDR1 and CDR2 sequences are WNHNN and SYGVQD (reference sequence). Trimming cost V 6 bases and J 9 bases; bases outside gene matches: 5. For the CDR3, the DNA is TGCGCCAGCAGCGGGACTAGCGGGATTGTTGAGCAGTTCTTC. It is translated as CASSGTSGIVEQFF.

This clone was detected once. The V call is TRBV14, the J call TRBJ1-1; TRBD1 aligns across 7 bases. J gave up 5 bases and V 9 bases, and 21 bases lay outside the gene matches. Germline CDR1 and CDR2: SGHDN and FVKESK. The CDR3 extends over 17 amino acids. As DNA, the CDR3 is TGTGCCAGGCGAAGATCGGTTAAAACAGGGGATTGTACTGAAGCTTTCTTT. This gives the protein CARRRSVKTGDCTEAFF.

The rearrangement uses TRBV2 and TRBJ2-5, with 11 bases lining up with TRBD1. Germline V CDR1 and CDR2: SNHLY, FYNNEI. The V segment lost 4 bases and the J segment 4 bases; nucleotides outside the gene matches: 11. The CDR3 runs to 17 residues. The CDR3 nucleotides read TGTGCCAGCAGTGGAGGTGTAGGGACAGGGGGGGGAGAGACCCAGTACTTC. Residues: CASSGGVGTGGGETQYF.

V gene TRBV6-1 combines with J gene TRBJ2-3; possible D gene TRBD1, 6 bases. Trimming removed 6 bases from V and 0 bases from J, with 13 bases in between. The CDR3 loop spans 15 amino acids. CDR1 is MNHNS, CDR2 SASEGT, per germline. CDR3 sequence reads: CASRPRDTSTDTQYF. Written as DNA, the CDR3 is TGTGCCAGCAGACCCCGGGACACCAGCACAGATACGCAGTATTTT.

The CDR3 coding sequence is TGTGCCAGCAGCCTATACGTGAAAAGAGGCAATCAGCCCCAGCATTTT. Its translation is CASSLYVKRGNQPQHF. The chain is built from TRBV5-6 and TRBJ1-5; D not certain. CDR1 and CDR2 (germline): SGHDT, YYEEEE. Between the trimmed V and J ends, which lost 4 bases and 2 bases, there was a span of 16 bases. The CDR3 has 16 residues.

This clone was observed once. The chain couples TRBV5-1 to TRBJ2-7, with 12 nucleotides matching TRBD2. Germline-derived CDR1 and CDR2 are SGHRS and YFSETQ. With 3 bases clipped from V and 1 base from J, the junction kept 2 bases outside the gene matches. This CDR3 is 15 amino acids long. CDR3 nucleotide sequence: TGCGCCAGCAGCTGGACTAGCGGGGAGTCCTACGAGCAGTACTTC. As protein: CASSWTSGESYEQYF.

The J gene is TRBJ1-3, the V gene TRBV7-2; D unclear. The CDR3 is 14 amino acids. CDR1 is SGHTA, CDR2 FQGNSA, per germline. V was pared by 1 base and J by 0 bases, with 4 bases between. The CDR3 sequence is CASSLDISGNTIYF. Here the CDR3 DNA reads TGTGCCAGCAGCTTAGACATCTCTGGAAACACCATATATTTT.

The chain recombines TRBV6-5 with TRBJ2-1; weak D call: TRBD2 (5 bases). The germline gives CDR1 MNHEY, CDR2 SVGAGI. The germline V and J ends were trimmed by 4 bases and 0 bases, with 7 bases remaining between them. This CDR3 comprises 14 residues. CDR3 amino acids: CASSSGSSYNEQFF. The CDR3 DNA reads as TGTGCCAGCAGTTCGGGGAGCTCCTACAATGAGCAGTTCTTC.

This sequence joins TRBV30 and TRBJ1-6; D is unclear. Trimming stripped 5 bases from V and 8 bases from J, with 13 bases between. This CDR3 spans 13 amino acids. The V gene's germline CDR1 is GTSNPN and CDR2 SVGIG (reference sequence). In DNA form, the CDR3 reads TGTGCCTGGGGGTTTAATCGGGATTCACCCCTCCACTTT. Residues: CAWGFNRDSPLHF.

The rearrangement uses TRBV6-5 and TRBJ1-2; TRBD1 aligns across 7 bases. CDR1 MNHEY and CDR2 SVGAGI come from the germline V gene. J lost 8 bases, V lost 6 bases, and 9 bases had no gene match. CDR3 length: 13 residues. CDR3 coding DNA: TGTGCCAGCAGAAGAGACAGGGTTACCGGCTACACCTTC. Protein: CASRRDRVTGYTF.

The genes are TRBV4-2 and TRBJ2-5; 15 bases line up with TRBD2. Trimming cost V 0 bases and J 2 bases; bases outside gene matches: 4. The CDR3 spans 18 residues. Germline loops: CDR1 LGHNA, CDR2 YNFKEQ. In DNA, the CDR3 is TGTGCCAGCAGCCAAGACGGGACTAGCGGGGGGCTACAAGAGACCCAGTACTTC. Translation gives CASSQDGTSGGLQETQYF.

This chain links TRBV2 with TRBJ1-5, with 8 bases aligning to TRBD1. The germline V gene has CDR1 SNHLY and CDR2 FYNNEI. This CDR3 is 18 amino acids long. Trimming took 6 bases from V and 1 from J; bases not matched to a gene: 14. In nucleotides, the CDR3 is TGTGCCAGCAGGACCGGGACAGGCGGCTCTGGCAGCAATCAGCCCCAGCATTTT. Its protein is CASRTGTGGSGSNQPQHF.

The chain couples TRBV7-2 to TRBJ1-4; no firm D call. V lost 5 bases to trimming and J lost 5 bases, with 15 bases between them. Germline CDR1 SGHTA, CDR2 FQGNSA. The CDR3 length is 15 residues. The CDR3 nucleotides read TGTGCCAGCAGCACCGTAGGGAGGCTAAATGAAAAACTGTTTTTT. The encoded protein is CASSTVGRLNEKLFF.

The chain uses TRBV10-2 and TRBJ1-6; TRBD1 matches at 8 bases. Germline lookup yields CDR1 WSHSY and CDR2 SAAADI. V trimming: 3 bases; J trimming: 7 bases; junction bases outside the gene matches: 5. This CDR3 is built from 15 residues. Written as DNA, the CDR3 is TGCGCCAGCAGTGATCGCCAGGGGGCAAATTCACCCCTCCACTTT. Translated, it gives CASSDRQGANSPLHF.

The chain carries TRBV27 and TRBJ2-7, with 11 bases matching TRBD1. V lost 5 bases and J lost 8; bases outside the gene matches: 5. In germline, CDR1 is MNHEY, CDR2 SMNVEV (reference sequence). The length of the CDR3 is 13 residues. The chain's CDR3 is CASSPRDRGKQYF. The CDR3, as DNA: TGTGCCAGCAGTCCCCGGGACAGGGGGAAGCAGTACTTC.

The gene calls are TRBV5-1 and TRBJ2-1, with TRBD2 matching over 7 bases. Germline V gives CDR1 SGHRS, CDR2 YFSETQ. V shed 1 base, J shed 6 bases, and the junction held 7 bases outside the gene matches. The CDR3 length is 15 residues. Written as DNA, the CDR3 is TGCGCCAGCAGCTTGTCCAGCGGGGCGACCAATGAGCAGTTCTTC. Amino acids: CASSLSSGATNEQFF.

This chain uses TRBV18 with TRBJ1-2; D ambiguous. The V end was cut by 3 bases, the J end by 2 bases, with 7 bases between. This CDR3 region has 13 residues. Germline lookup yields CDR1 KGHSH and CDR2 LQKENI. As DNA, the CDR3 is TGTGCCAGCTCACCCGACGGGAACTATGGCTACACCTTC. Translation: CASSPDGNYGYTF.

The chain employs TRBV7-9 and TRBJ2-7, with 9 bases that match TRBD2. CDR1 is SEHNR and CDR2 is FQNEAQ in the germline V gene (reference sequence). This CDR3 region has 14 residues. Trimming at V came to 3 bases and at J to 7 bases, leaving 7 bases not matched to a gene. The CDR3 DNA is TGTGCCAGCAGCTTTAGCGGGAGCGGCGGGGAGCAGTACTTC. This translates into CASSFSGSGGEQYF.

CDR3 in DNA: TGTGCCAGCACTGACGGCGGCTCCTACAATGAGCAGTTCTTC. This encodes CASTDGGSYNEQFF. The genes are TRBV6-5 and TRBJ2-1; no clear D gene. Germline V gene lookup returns CDR1 MNHEY and CDR2 SVGAGI. V shed 7 bases and J shed 0 bases, with 10 bases lying between them. The CDR3 is 14 amino acids.

The genes are TRBV15 and TRBJ1-6, with 7 nucleotides matching TRBD1. Germline CDR1 and CDR2: LNHNV and YYDKDF (reference sequence). This CDR3 is 14 amino acids long. The V gene end was trimmed by 3 bases and the J gene end by 8 bases; junction bases not matched to a gene: 4. Here the CDR3 DNA reads TGTGCCACCAGCAGCCGGGACAGCTATTCACCCCTCCACTTT. This codes for CATSSRDSYSPLHF.